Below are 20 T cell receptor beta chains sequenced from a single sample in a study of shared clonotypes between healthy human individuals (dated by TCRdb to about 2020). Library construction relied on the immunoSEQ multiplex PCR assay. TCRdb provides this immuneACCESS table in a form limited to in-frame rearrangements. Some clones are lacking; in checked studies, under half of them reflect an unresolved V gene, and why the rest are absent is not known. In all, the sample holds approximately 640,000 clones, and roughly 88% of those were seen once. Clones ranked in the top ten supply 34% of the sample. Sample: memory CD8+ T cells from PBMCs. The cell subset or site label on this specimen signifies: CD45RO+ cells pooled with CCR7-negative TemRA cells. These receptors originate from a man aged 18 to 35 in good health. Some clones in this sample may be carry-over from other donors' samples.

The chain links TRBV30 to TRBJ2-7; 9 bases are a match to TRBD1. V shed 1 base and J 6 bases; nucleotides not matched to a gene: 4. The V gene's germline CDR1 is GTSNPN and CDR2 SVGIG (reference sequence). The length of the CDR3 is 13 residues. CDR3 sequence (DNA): TGTGCCTGGAGTGGACAGGGGGATTCCGAGCAGTACTTC. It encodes CAWSGQGDSEQYF.

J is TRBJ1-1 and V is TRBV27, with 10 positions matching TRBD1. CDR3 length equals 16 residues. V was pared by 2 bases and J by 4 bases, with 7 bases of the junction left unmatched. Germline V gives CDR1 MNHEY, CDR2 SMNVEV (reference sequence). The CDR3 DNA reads TGTGCCAGCAGTTTACGGACAGGGGGAAGGGTCACTGAAGCTTTCTTT. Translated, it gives CASSLRTGGRVTEAFF.

CDR3 nucleotide sequence: TGTGCCAGCACCTCGGGCTATCGAACTAATGAAAAACTGTTTTTT. Translated: CASTSGYRTNEKLFF. This chain links TRBV27 with TRBJ1-4, with D unclear. Germline V gives CDR1 MNHEY, CDR2 SMNVEV (reference sequence). The V end lost 7 bases, the J end lost 1 base, and 13 bases lay between the germline ends. The CDR3 runs 15 residues.

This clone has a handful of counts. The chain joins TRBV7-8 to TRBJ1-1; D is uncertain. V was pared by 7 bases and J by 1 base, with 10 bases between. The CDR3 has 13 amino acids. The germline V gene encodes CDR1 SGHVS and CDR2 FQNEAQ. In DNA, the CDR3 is TGTGCCAGCATCCTCGAGGGGAACACTGAAGCTTTCTTT. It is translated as CASILEGNTEAFF. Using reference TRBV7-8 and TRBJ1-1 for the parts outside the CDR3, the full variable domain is GAGVSQSPRYKVAKRGQDVALRCDPISGHVSLFWYQQALGQGPEFLTYFQNEAQLDKSGLPSDRFFAERPEGSVSTLKIQRTQQEDSAVYLCASILEGNTEAFFGQGTRLTVV.

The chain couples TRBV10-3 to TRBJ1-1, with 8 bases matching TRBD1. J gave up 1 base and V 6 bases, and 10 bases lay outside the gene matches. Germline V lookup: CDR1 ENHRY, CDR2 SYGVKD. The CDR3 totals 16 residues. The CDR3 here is CAIRTRTGPQNTEAFF. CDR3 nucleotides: TGTGCCATCAGGACCCGGACAGGGCCCCAGAACACTGAAGCTTTCTTT.

This chain's CDR3 is CASAIHPNYGYTF. The DNA of the CDR3 is TGTGCCAGCGCCATACACCCTAACTATGGCTACACCTTC. This chain connects TRBV28 to TRBJ1-2; D gene uncertain. Deletions cut 8 bases from V and 0 bases from J, with 10 bases between. CDR3 length equals 13 residues. Germline V lookup: CDR1 MDHEN, CDR2 SYDVKM.

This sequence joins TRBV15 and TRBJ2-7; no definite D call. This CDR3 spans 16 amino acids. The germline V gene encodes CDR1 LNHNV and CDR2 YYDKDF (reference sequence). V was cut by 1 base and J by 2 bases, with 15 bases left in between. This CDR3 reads CATSRGTETFPYEQYF. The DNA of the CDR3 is TGTGCCACCAGCAGAGGGACGGAGACTTTTCCCTACGAGCAGTACTTC.

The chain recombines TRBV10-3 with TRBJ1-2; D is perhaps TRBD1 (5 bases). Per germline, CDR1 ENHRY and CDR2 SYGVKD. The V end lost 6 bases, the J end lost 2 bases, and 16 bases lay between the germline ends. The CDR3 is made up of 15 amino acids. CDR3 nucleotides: TGTGCCATCAGAAGGGGAGGGGAACTAAACTATGGCTACACCTTC. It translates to CAIRRGGELNYGYTF.

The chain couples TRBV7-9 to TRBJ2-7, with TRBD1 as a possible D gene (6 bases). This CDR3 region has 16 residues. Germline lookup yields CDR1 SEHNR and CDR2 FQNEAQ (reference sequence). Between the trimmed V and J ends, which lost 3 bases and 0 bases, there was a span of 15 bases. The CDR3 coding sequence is TGTGCCAGCAGCTTGCCCCCCGGGACATCCTCCTACGAGCAGTACTTC. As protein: CASSLPPGTSSYEQYF. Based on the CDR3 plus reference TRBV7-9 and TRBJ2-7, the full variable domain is DTGVSQNPRHKITKRGQNVTFRCDPISEHNRLYWYRQTLGQGPEFLTYFQNEAQLEKSRLLSDRFSAERPKGSFSTLEIQRTEQGDSAMYLCASSLPPGTSSYEQYFGPGTRLTVT.

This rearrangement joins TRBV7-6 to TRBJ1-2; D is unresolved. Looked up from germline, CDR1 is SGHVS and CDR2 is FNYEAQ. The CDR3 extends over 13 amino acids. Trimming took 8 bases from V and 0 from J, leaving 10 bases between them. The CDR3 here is CASGPSTNYGYTF. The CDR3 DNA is TGTGCCAGCGGGCCGTCGACTAACTATGGCTACACCTTC.

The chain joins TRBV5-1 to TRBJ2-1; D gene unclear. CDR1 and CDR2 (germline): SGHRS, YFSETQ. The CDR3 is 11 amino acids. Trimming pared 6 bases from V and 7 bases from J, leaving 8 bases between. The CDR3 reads CASNKGNEQFF. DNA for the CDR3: TGCGCCAGCAACAAAGGGAATGAGCAGTTCTTC.

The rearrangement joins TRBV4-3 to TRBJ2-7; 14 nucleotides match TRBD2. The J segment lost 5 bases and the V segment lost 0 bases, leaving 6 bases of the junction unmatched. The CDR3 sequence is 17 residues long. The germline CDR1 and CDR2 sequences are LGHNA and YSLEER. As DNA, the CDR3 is TGCGCCAGCAGCCAAGATTTGGGGACTAGCGGGAGAAACGAGCAGTACTTC. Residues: CASSQDLGTSGRNEQYF.

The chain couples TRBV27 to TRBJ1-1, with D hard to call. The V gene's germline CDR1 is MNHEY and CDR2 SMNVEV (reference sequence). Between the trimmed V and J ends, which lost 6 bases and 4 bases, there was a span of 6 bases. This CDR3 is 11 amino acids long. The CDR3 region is CASRTGTEAFF. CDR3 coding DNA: TGTGCCAGCAGGACCGGCACTGAAGCTTTCTTT.

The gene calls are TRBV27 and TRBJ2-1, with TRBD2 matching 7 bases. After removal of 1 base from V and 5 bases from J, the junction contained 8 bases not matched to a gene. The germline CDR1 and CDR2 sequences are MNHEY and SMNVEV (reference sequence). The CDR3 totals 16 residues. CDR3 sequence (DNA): TGTGCCAGCAGTTTATATGGCGGGAGACCGAACAATGAGCAGTTCTTC. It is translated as CASSLYGGRPNNEQFF.

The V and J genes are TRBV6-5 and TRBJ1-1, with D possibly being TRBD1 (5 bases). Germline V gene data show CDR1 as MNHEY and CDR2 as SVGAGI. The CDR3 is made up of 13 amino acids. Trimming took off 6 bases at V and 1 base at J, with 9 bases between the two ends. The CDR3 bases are TGTGCCAGCAGCCCTCAGGGGAACACTGAAGCTTTCTTT. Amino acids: CASSPQGNTEAFF.

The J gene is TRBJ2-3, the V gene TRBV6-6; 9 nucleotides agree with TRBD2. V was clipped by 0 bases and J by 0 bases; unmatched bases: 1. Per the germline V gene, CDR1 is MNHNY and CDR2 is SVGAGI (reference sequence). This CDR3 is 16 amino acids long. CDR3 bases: TGTGCCAGCAGTTACTCACTAGCGGGTAGCACAGATACGCAGTATTTT. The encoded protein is CASSYSLAGSTDTQYF.

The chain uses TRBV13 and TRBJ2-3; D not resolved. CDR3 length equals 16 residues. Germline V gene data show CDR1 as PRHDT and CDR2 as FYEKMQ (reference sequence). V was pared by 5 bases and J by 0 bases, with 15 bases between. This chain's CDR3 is CASSPLGGSSTDTQYF. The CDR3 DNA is TGTGCCAGCAGCCCTCTGGGCGGCTCTAGCACAGATACGCAGTATTTT.

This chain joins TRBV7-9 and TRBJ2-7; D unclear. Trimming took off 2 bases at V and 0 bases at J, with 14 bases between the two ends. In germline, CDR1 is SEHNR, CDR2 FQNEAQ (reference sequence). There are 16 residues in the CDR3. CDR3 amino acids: CASSLIGSGFSYEQYF. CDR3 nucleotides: TGTGCCAGCAGCTTAATTGGGTCTGGGTTCTCCTACGAGCAGTACTTC.

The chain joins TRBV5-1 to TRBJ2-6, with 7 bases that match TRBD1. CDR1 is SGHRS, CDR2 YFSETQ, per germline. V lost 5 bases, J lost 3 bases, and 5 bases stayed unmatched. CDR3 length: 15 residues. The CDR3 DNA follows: TGCGCCAGCAGATTACAGGGGCTTGGGGCCAACGTCCTGACTTTC. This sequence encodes CASRLQGLGANVLTF.

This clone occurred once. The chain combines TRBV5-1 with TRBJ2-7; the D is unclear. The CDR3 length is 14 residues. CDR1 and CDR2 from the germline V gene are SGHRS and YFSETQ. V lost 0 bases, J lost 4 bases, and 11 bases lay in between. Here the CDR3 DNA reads TGCGCCAGCAGCTTGGGTCCGGTCCTGTACGAGCAGTACTTC. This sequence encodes CASSLGPVLYEQYF.